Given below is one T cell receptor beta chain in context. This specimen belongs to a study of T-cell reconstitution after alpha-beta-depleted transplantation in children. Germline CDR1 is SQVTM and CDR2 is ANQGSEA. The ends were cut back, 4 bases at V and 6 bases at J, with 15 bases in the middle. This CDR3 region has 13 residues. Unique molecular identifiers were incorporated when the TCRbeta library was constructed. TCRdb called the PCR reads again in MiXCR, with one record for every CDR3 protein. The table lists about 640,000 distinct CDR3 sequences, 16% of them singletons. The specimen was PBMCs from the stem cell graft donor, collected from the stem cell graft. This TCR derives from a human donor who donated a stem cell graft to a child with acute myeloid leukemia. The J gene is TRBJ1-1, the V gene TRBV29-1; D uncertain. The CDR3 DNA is TGCAGCGTTGTAGGTATTCCTGGGGCTGAAGCTTTCTTT. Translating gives CSVVGIPGAEAFF. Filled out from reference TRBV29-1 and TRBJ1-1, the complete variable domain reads SAVISQKPSRDICQRGTSLTIQCQVDSQVTMMFWYRQQPGQSLTLIATANQGSEATYESGFVIDKFPISRPNLTFSTLTVSNMSPEDSSIYLCSVVGIPGAEAFFGQGTRLTVV.